These 20 T cell receptor beta chains were all obtained from the same sample, sequenced in a study of cytomegalovirus exposure and HLA in healthy donors. Primers for the PCR totalled 60 Vbeta and 13 Jbeta. Clones were read by immunoSEQ multiplex PCR, and TCRdb kept only the in-frame ones, dropping some. The sample has some 150,000 clones, about four fifths seen once; the top ten hold roughly an eighth. Input material: PBMCs. Receptors were obtained from a woman between 45 and 60 years old in good health and CMV-seronegative.

This clone has just one count. V usage is TRBV9 and J usage is TRBJ2-1, with a tentative D call TRBD2 (5 bases). Trimming shortened V by 5 bases and J by 12 bases, and 15 bases separated the two germline ends. Germline CDR1 is SGDLS and CDR2 is YYNGEE. This CDR3 region has 12 residues. The CDR3 bases are TGTGCCAGCAGTGGGATTGCCGAGGGGCAGTTCTTC. Translated, it gives CASSGIAEGQFF.

The CDR3 reads CASTRTEETQYF. CDR3 DNA sequence: TGTGCCAGCACCAGGACAGAAGAGACCCAGTACTTC. The genes are TRBV7-9 and TRBJ2-5, with D possibly matching TRBD1 (6 bases). Germline V CDR1 and CDR2: SEHNR, FQNEAQ (reference sequence). With 7 bases removed from V and 3 bases from J, the gap between germline ends came to 9 bases. The CDR3 sequence is 12 residues long.

The gene calls are TRBV6-5 and TRBJ2-7; 7 positions agree with TRBD2. This CDR3 spans 13 amino acids. Germline-derived CDR1 and CDR2 are MNHEY and SVGAGI. Trimming removed 5 bases from V and 3 bases from J; junction bases left unmatched: 4. The CDR3 DNA reads TGTGCCAGCAGTAGCGGGGACTACTACGAGCAGTACTTC. Its translation is CASSSGDYYEQYF.

The chain recombines TRBV9 with TRBJ2-7; possible D gene TRBD1, 6 bases. CDR3 size: 15 residues. CDR1 and CDR2 from the germline V gene are SGDLS and YYNGEE. V was clipped by 1 base and J by 0 bases, with 11 bases between them. CDR3 bases: TGTGCCAGCAGCGTACAGGCAGGGGCCTCCTACGAGCAGTACTTC. The encoded protein is CASSVQAGASYEQYF. The whole variable domain, filled in from reference TRBV9 and TRBJ2-7, reads DSGVTQTPKHLITATGQRVTLRCSPRSGDLSVYWYQQSLDQGLQFLIQYYNGEERAKGNILERFSAQQFPDLHSELNLSSLELGDSALYFCASSVQAGASYEQYFGPGTRLTVT.

This clone is a singleton in its sample. The rearrangement joins TRBV5-1 to TRBJ2-7; 11 bases fit TRBD1. The germline gives CDR1 SGHRS, CDR2 YFSETQ. J gave up 5 bases and V 3 bases, and 4 bases lay outside the gene matches. The CDR3 is 14 residues long. The chain's CDR3 is CASSSGQGGDEQYF. For the CDR3, the DNA is TGCGCCAGCAGCTCGGGACAGGGGGGGGACGAGCAGTACTTC.

This sequence joins TRBV6-1 and TRBJ2-7, with 12 positions matching TRBD1. V trimming: 4 bases; J trimming: 7 bases; junction bases outside the gene matches: 17. Per germline, CDR1 MNHNS and CDR2 SASEGT. The CDR3 extends over 18 amino acids. This CDR3 reads CASSGSRGQGAIYGEQYF. The CDR3 nucleotides read TGTGCCAGCAGTGGTTCGAGGGGACAGGGGGCAATATATGGTGAGCAGTACTTC.

The V call is TRBV5-4, the J call TRBJ2-1, with 7 bases aligning to TRBD1. Trimming removed 4 bases from V and 9 bases from J; junction bases left unmatched: 10. The CDR3 totals 14 residues. Germline lookup yields CDR1 SGHNT and CDR2 YYREEE (reference sequence). As DNA, the CDR3 is TGTGCCAGCAGCCCCGGGACAGCCGGCGGTGAGCAGTTCTTC. Amino acid sequence: CASSPGTAGGEQFF.

V gene TRBV5-1 combines with J gene TRBJ2-3; 8 bases line up with TRBD2. This CDR3 contains 16 residues. The J segment lost 4 bases and the V segment lost 0 bases, leaving 7 bases of the junction unmatched. The germline V gene has CDR1 SGHRS and CDR2 YFSETQ. The CDR3 loop reads CASSLGNGGAADTQYF. The CDR3 DNA is TGCGCCAGCAGCTTGGGCAACGGGGGGGCGGCAGATACGCAGTATTTT. Based on the CDR3 plus reference TRBV5-1 and TRBJ2-3, the full variable domain is KAGVTQTPRYLIKTRGQQVTLSCSPISGHRSVSWYQQTPGQGLQFLFEYFSETQRNKGNFPGRFSGRQFSNSRSEMNVSTLELGDSALYLCASSLGNGGAADTQYFGPGTRLTVL.

The chain has TRBV11-2 and TRBJ2-1; the D gene is possibly TRBD2 (5 bases). CDR3 length equals 12 residues. The V end was cut by 4 bases, the J end by 4 bases, with 5 bases between. CDR1 and CDR2 from the germline V gene are SGHAT and FQNNGV. The CDR3 sequence is CASSSGYNEQFF. The CDR3 bases are TGTGCCAGCAGCTCGGGGTACAATGAGCAGTTCTTC. Filled out from reference TRBV11-2 and TRBJ2-1, the complete variable domain reads EAGVAQSPRYKIIEKRQSVAFWCNPISGHATLYWYQQILGQGPKLLIQFQNNGVVDDSQLPKDRFSAERLKGVDSTLKIQPAKLEDSAVYLCASSSGYNEQFFGPGTRLTVL.

The chain is built from TRBV7-2 and TRBJ2-5; 12 bases align to TRBD2. CDR1 SGHTA and CDR2 FQGNSA come from the germline V gene. The CDR3 sequence is 16 residues long. V shed 2 bases, J shed 5 bases, and the junction held 6 bases outside the gene matches. CDR3 sequence reads: CASSLLAGGWPETQYF. The DNA of the CDR3 is TGTGCCAGCAGCTTACTAGCGGGGGGGTGGCCGGAGACCCAGTACTTC.

This chain joins TRBV28 and TRBJ2-1; a weak D match, TRBD2 (5 bases). V shed 3 bases and J shed 1 base, with 13 bases lying between them. The V gene's germline CDR1 is MDHEN and CDR2 SYDVKM. The CDR3 runs to 16 residues. This CDR3 is CASSLISRGSYNEQFF. CDR3 coding DNA: TGTGCCAGCAGTTTGATCAGTCGGGGTTCCTACAATGAGCAGTTCTTC.

This clone was observed once. The V call is TRBV5-6, the J call TRBJ1-6; tentatively, D is TRBD1 (5 bases). Trimming took 0 bases from V and 2 from J, leaving 9 bases between them. Germline V gene sequence: CDR1 SGHDT, CDR2 YYEEEE. CDR3 length: 16 residues. CDR3 DNA sequence: TGTGCCAGCAGCTTGGGGCAGGGAACCTATAATTCACCCCTCCACTTT. Amino acids: CASSLGQGTYNSPLHF.

The genes are TRBV7-2 and TRBJ1-2; TRBD1 aligns across 8 bases. This CDR3 contains 14 residues. V gave up 3 bases and J gave up 7 bases; unmatched junction bases: 7. CDR1 is SGHTA, CDR2 FQGNSA, per germline. CDR3 in amino acids: CASSFGQGVAGYTF. The CDR3 DNA sequence: TGTGCCAGCAGCTTCGGACAGGGTGTAGCTGGCTACACCTTC.

This clone was counted a single time. The chain has TRBV5-4 and TRBJ1-2; a weak D match, TRBD1 (6 bases). V lost 2 bases, J lost 4 bases, and 12 bases lay in between. The CDR3 is 14 residues long. CDR1 SGHNT and CDR2 YYREEE come from the germline V gene (reference sequence). The CDR3 region is CASSLGTRGYGYTF. The CDR3 nucleotides are TGTGCCAGCAGCTTAGGGACAAGGGGCTATGGCTACACCTTC.

This sequence joins TRBV29-1 and TRBJ2-3, with 8 positions matching TRBD2. The length of the CDR3 is 13 residues. V lost 4 bases to trimming and J lost 4 bases; unmatched junction nucleotides: 4. Per germline, CDR1 SQVTM and CDR2 ANQGSEA. The CDR3 reads CSVGRGGSDTQYF. The CDR3 nucleotides are TGCAGCGTTGGTCGGGGGGGATCAGATACGCAGTATTTT.

J is TRBJ2-1 and V is TRBV5-4; TRBD2 matches 7 bases. J lost 4 bases, V lost 4 bases, and 11 bases had no gene match. CDR3 size: 16 residues. CDR1 and CDR2 from the germline V gene are SGHNT and YYREEE (reference sequence). The CDR3, as DNA: TGTGCCAGCAGCCTGGGGGGGGTGCTTAAGTACAATGAGCAGTTCTTC. Amino acids: CASSLGGVLKYNEQFF. Full variable domain (remainder filled in from reference TRBV5-4 and TRBJ2-1): ETGVTQSPTHLIKTRGQQVTLRCSSQSGHNTVSWYQQALGQGPQFIFQYYREEENGRGNFPPRFSGLQFPNYSSELNVNALELDDSALYLCASSLGGVLKYNEQFFGPGTRLTVL.

V usage is TRBV5-6 and J usage is TRBJ1-1, with 7 bases identical to TRBD1. This CDR3 has 16 amino acids. The germline V gene has CDR1 SGHDT and CDR2 YYEEEE. The V segment lost 4 bases and the J segment 4 bases; nucleotides outside the gene matches: 13. CDR3 sequence (DNA): TGTGCCAGCAGCGTGACAGGGTACCTCGCTGGCACTGAAGCTTTCTTT. This codes for CASSVTGYLAGTEAFF.

The chain recombines TRBV5-1 with TRBJ2-3, with TRBD2 identical over 7 bases. The V segment lost 4 bases and the J segment 4 bases; nucleotides outside the gene matches: 6. In germline, CDR1 is SGHRS, CDR2 YFSETQ. The CDR3 consists of 14 residues. CDR3 region: CASSLGGGADTQYF. As DNA, the CDR3 is TGCGCCAGCAGCCTGGGGGGAGGGGCAGATACGCAGTATTTT.

V and J are TRBV11-2 and TRBJ2-7; D is possibly TRBD2 (6 bases). V lost 5 bases and J 1 base, leaving 15 bases between the germline ends. Germline loops: CDR1 SGHAT, CDR2 FQNNGV. The CDR3 length is 15 residues. CDR3 protein: CASSSPTGVSYEQYF. CDR3 coding DNA: TGTGCCAGCAGCAGCCCTACGGGGGTGTCCTACGAGCAGTACTTC. Together with reference TRBV11-2 and TRBJ2-7, the CDR3 gives the full variable domain: EAGVAQSPRYKIIEKRQSVAFWCNPISGHATLYWYQQILGQGPKLLIQFQNNGVVDDSQLPKDRFSAERLKGVDSTLKIQPAKLEDSAVYLCASSSPTGVSYEQYFGPGTRLTVT.

The gene calls are TRBV11-2 and TRBJ1-2, with 10 nucleotides matching TRBD1. This CDR3 is 14 amino acids long. Germline V gives CDR1 SGHAT, CDR2 FQNNGV. V lost 3 bases, J lost 5 bases, and 3 bases stayed unmatched. The DNA of the CDR3 is TGTGCCAGCAGCTTGGACAGGGGGGCGTATGGCTACACCTTC. This translates into CASSLDRGAYGYTF.